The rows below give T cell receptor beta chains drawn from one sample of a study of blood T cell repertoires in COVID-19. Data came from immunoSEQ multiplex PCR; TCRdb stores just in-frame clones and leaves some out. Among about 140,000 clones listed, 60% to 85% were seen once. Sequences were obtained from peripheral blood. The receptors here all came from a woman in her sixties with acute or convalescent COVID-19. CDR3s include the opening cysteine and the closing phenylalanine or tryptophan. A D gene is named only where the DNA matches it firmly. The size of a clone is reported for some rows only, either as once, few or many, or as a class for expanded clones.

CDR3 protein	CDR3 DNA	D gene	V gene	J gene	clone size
CASSWGVIEHEQYF	TGCGCCAGCAGCTGGGGGGTCATTGAACACGAGCAGTACTTC	-	TRBV5-1	TRBJ2-7	-
CASSLVPGGLNTEAFF	TGTGCCAGCAGCTTAGTTCCAGGGGGCCTGAACACTGAAGCTTTCTTT	TRBD1	TRBV7-6	TRBJ1-1	-
CASSPTAGPGNTIYF	TGTGCCAGCAGTCCCACCGCGGGGCCGGGAAACACCATATATTTT	-	TRBV27	TRBJ1-3	-
CASSEQGTEQYF	TGTGCCAGCAGTGAACAGGGAACCGAGCAGTACTTC	-	TRBV2	TRBJ2-7	-
CASSASRGAGPNNEQFF	TGTGCCAGCAGCGCCTCCCGGGGAGCGGGGCCTAACAATGAGCAGTTCTTC	TRBD2	TRBV11-3	TRBJ2-1	few
CSVVPGTGDIQYF	TGCAGCGTTGTCCCCGGGACAGGAGACATTCAGTACTTC	TRBD1	TRBV29-1	TRBJ2-4	once
CASSLDILAPNNEQFF	TGTGCCAGCAGCTTAGATATCCTAGCCCCGAACAATGAGCAGTTCTTC	-	TRBV11-2	TRBJ2-1	-
CSVSRGLAGGRYNEQFF	TGCAGTGTTAGTCGTGGTCTAGCGGGAGGACGATACAATGAGCAGTTCTTC	TRBD2	TRBV20-1	TRBJ2-1	-
CASSVGGNVNEQFF	TGTGCCAGCAGCGTCGGCGGGAACGTGAATGAGCAGTTCTTC	-	TRBV9	TRBJ2-1	few
CATSRARPGGDTEAFF	TGTGCCACCAGCAGAGCCCGCCCGGGGGGGGACACTGAAGCTTTCTTT	-	TRBV15	TRBJ1-1	-
CASSTLGQGVNSPLHF	TGTGCCAGTAGTACACTTGGACAGGGGGTGAATTCACCCCTCCACTTT	TRBD1	TRBV19	TRBJ1-6	-
CASSPSGQGSYGYTF	TGTGCCAGCAGTCCTAGTGGACAGGGGAGCTATGGCTACACCTTC	TRBD1	TRBV27	TRBJ1-2	once
CASSDPVTRVQETQYF	TGTGCCAGCAGTGATCCCGTAACTCGAGTCCAAGAGACCCAGTACTTC	-	TRBV6-1	TRBJ2-5	-
CASSNPGGSNQPQHF	TGCGCCAGCAGTAACCCAGGGGGAAGCAATCAGCCCCAGCATTTT	TRBD1	TRBV10-2	TRBJ1-5	-
CASSPSYSNRGLGVNTEAFF	TGTGCCAGCAGCCCTTCGTACTCCAACAGGGGGCTGGGCGTGAACACTGAAGCTTTCTTT	TRBD1	TRBV9	TRBJ1-1	-
CASTGQTYTGELFF	TGTGCCTCGACGGGACAGACCTACACCGGGGAGCTGTTTTTT	TRBD1	TRBV7-9	TRBJ2-2	few
CAITQGGDTEAFF	TGTGCCATCACCCAGGGGGGCGACACTGAAGCTTTCTTT	TRBD1	TRBV10-3	TRBJ1-1	-
CASSLRTGGGSYEQYF	TGCGCCAGCAGCTTGCGGACAGGGGGCGGCTCCTACGAGCAGTACTTC	TRBD1	TRBV5-1	TRBJ2-7	-
CASSAGLPDTQYF	TGTGCCAGCAGCGCCGGACTCCCCGATACGCAGTATTTT	-	TRBV12-3/TRBV12-4	TRBJ2-3	-
CASSSQVGDNEQFF	TGTGCCAGCAGCTCCCAGGTGGGCGACAATGAGCAGTTCTTC	-	TRBV5-4	TRBJ2-1	-
CAWRGGTALSPLHF	TGTGCCTGGAGAGGAGGGACCGCTTTATCCCCCCTCCACTTT	-	TRBV30	TRBJ1-6	few
CASSIRREHGNEQYF	TGTGCCAGTAGTATCCGGAGGGAGCACGGGAACGAGCAGTACTTC	-	TRBV19	TRBJ2-7	-
CASSLQGVGQPQHF	TGTGCCAGCTCACTACAGGGCGTTGGTCAGCCCCAGCATTTT	-	TRBV18	TRBJ1-5	once
CASSLAGTGAYEQYF	TGTGCCAGCAGCTTAGCCGGGACAGGAGCCTACGAGCAGTACTTC	TRBD1	TRBV11-2	TRBJ2-7	-
CASSGTGGIKNEKLFF	TGTGCCAGCAGTGGGACAGGGGGCATTAAGAATGAAAAACTGTTTTTT	TRBD1	TRBV2	TRBJ1-4	-
CASSRDTEAFF	TGTGCCAGCAGCCGAGACACTGAAGCTTTCTTT	-	TRBV5-4	TRBJ1-1	-
CASSLRQIKGYTF	TGTGCCAGCAGTTTAAGACAGATAAAAGGCTACACCTTC	-	TRBV12-3/TRBV12-4	TRBJ1-2	-
CASTRGFSNQPQHF	TGTGCCAGTACCCGGGGGTTTAGCAATCAGCCCCAGCATTTT	-	TRBV19	TRBJ1-5	-
CASSSVRKGASSPLHF	TGTGCCAGCAGCTCCGTAAGGAAGGGGGCGAGTTCACCCCTCCACTTT	TRBD1	TRBV11-2	TRBJ1-6	-
CASSGGEAGQHQRFF	TGCGCCAGCAGTGGGGGGGAAGCAGGTCAGCACCAACGGTTCTTC	-	TRBV10-2	TRBJ2-1	-
CASSQGLLGYTF	TGTGCCAGCAGCCAAGGACTGTTAGGCTACACCTTC	-	TRBV3-1/TRBV3-2	TRBJ1-2	-
CASSMTSGHDYEQYF	TGTGCCAGTAGTATGACTAGCGGGCACGACTACGAGCAGTACTTC	TRBD2	TRBV19	TRBJ2-7	-
CASNPSEDSTDTQYF	TGTGCCAGCAACCCCTCTGAGGATAGCACAGATACGCAGTATTTT	-	TRBV27	TRBJ2-3	-
CASSRIAGTTIGEQYF	TGTGCCAGCAGTCGGATAGCCGGGACTACAATTGGCGAGCAGTACTTC	TRBD2	TRBV28	TRBJ2-7	-
CASRFDPGIHNEQFF	TGTGCCAGCCGGTTCGATCCGGGGATTCATAATGAGCAGTTCTTC	-	TRBV6-4	TRBJ2-1	-
CASSFFGGQGVSYEQYF	TGTGCCAGCAGCTTTTTTGGGGGACAGGGGGTTTCCTACGAGCAGTACTTC	TRBD1	TRBV5-6	TRBJ2-7	-
CASSPSQRNSYNEQFF	TGTGCCAGCAGCCCCTCCCAGCGGAACTCCTACAATGAGCAGTTCTTC	-	TRBV7-3	TRBJ2-1	-
CASSGWDREAFF	TGTGCCAGCAGCGGGTGGGACAGGGAAGCTTTCTTT	TRBD1	TRBV5-4	TRBJ1-1	many
CASSGTGRYYEQYF	TGTGCCAGTAGCGGGACAGGGAGATACTACGAGCAGTACTTC	TRBD1	TRBV19	TRBJ2-7	-
CAINPGGDNEQFF	TGTGCCATCAACCCTGGCGGGGACAATGAGCAGTTCTTC	-	TRBV10-3	TRBJ2-1	-
CATSDSGTGGTGELFF	TGTGCCACCAGTGACTCCGGGACAGGAGGGACCGGGGAGCTGTTTTTT	TRBD1	TRBV24-1	TRBJ2-2	-
CASSPFSGTSYNEQFF	TGTGCCAGCTCACCGTTCAGCGGGACCTCCTACAATGAGCAGTTCTTC	TRBD2	TRBV18	TRBJ2-1	-
CASSLVTSGYGLSSYNEQFF	TGTGCCAGCAGTTTAGTTACTAGCGGATATGGGTTAAGCTCCTACAATGAGCAGTTCTTC	TRBD2	TRBV28	TRBJ2-1	-
CASSEGRGLAGVNEQFF	TGTGCCAGCAGTGAAGGGCGGGGGCTAGCGGGAGTCAATGAGCAGTTCTTC	TRBD2	TRBV6-1	TRBJ2-1	few
CASMRQGYNEQFF	TGTGCCAGCATGCGACAGGGGTACAATGAGCAGTTCTTC	TRBD1	TRBV2	TRBJ2-1	once
CASSMGRGGNTEAFF	TGTGCCAGTAGTATGGGGCGGGGCGGGAACACTGAAGCTTTCTTT	-	TRBV19	TRBJ1-1	-
CASSRLAYNEQFF	TGTGCCAGTAGTAGGCTAGCCTACAATGAGCAGTTCTTC	-	TRBV19	TRBJ2-1	-
CASSLQATAEQFF	TGTGCCAGCAGTTTGCAAGCGACAGCAGAGCAGTTCTTC	-	TRBV28	TRBJ2-1	-
CASSLRLATTYNEQFF	TGTGCCAGCAGCTTGAGACTAGCGACTACCTACAATGAGCAGTTCTTC	TRBD2	TRBV11-2	TRBJ2-1	-
CASSSYFGAFF	TGTGCCAGCAGCTCGTACTTTGGAGCTTTCTTT	-	TRBV9	TRBJ1-1	-
CASSDPPGFYNSPLHF	TGTGCCAGCAGTGATCCCCCGGGATTCTATAATTCACCCCTCCACTTT	-	TRBV2	TRBJ1-6	-
CASSIDLGQASYGYTF	TGTGCCAGTAGTATCGATTTAGGACAGGCGTCCTATGGCTACACCTTC	TRBD1	TRBV19	TRBJ1-2	-
CASSYTGVNQPQHF	TGTGCCAGCAGTTACACAGGGGTTAATCAGCCCCAGCATTTT	TRBD1	TRBV6-2/TRBV6-3	TRBJ1-5	-
CASSRTGPLGSGNTIYF	TGTGCCAGCAGTCGAACAGGGCCGTTGGGCTCTGGAAACACCATATATTTT	-	TRBV28	TRBJ1-3	-
CASSNPPTGELFF	TGTGCCAGTAGTAATCCCCCGACCGGGGAGCTGTTTTTT	-	TRBV19	TRBJ2-2	-